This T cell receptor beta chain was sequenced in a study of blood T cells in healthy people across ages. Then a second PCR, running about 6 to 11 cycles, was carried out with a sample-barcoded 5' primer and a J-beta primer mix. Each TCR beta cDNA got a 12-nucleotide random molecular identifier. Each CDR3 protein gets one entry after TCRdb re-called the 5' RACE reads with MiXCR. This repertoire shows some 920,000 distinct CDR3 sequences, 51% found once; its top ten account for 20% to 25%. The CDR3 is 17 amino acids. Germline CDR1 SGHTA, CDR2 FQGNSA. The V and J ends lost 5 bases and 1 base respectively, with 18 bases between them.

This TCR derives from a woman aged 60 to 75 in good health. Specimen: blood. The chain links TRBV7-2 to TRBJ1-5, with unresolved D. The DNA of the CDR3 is TGTGCCAGCAGCCTGGACGGGCACTCGGGCAGCAATCAGCCCCAGCATTTT. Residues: CASSLDGHSGSNQPQHF.